The present T cell receptor (beta chain) was sequenced within a study of cytomegalovirus exposure and HLA in healthy donors. This clone was observed a handful of times. Trimming took 6 bases from V and 7 from J; bases not matched to a gene: 16. There are 15 residues in the CDR3. CDR1 and CDR2 (germline): SQVTM, ANQGSEA. A multiplex PCR was run with 60 Vbeta primers and 13 Jbeta primers. Profiled with immunoSEQ multiplex PCR; TCRdb holds only in-frame clones, not every one. The sample contains some 120,000 clones, over 60% of which appear only once. This TCR was sampled from a woman in her thirties or forties in good health and CMV-seropositive. Sequenced material: PBMCs. The chain has TRBV29-1 and TRBJ2-5, with TRBD1 identical over 8 bases. The CDR3 is CSVSDRATQAGTQYF. The CDR3 DNA reads as TGCAGCGTCTCGGACAGGGCTACACAGGCGGGGACCCAGTACTTC.